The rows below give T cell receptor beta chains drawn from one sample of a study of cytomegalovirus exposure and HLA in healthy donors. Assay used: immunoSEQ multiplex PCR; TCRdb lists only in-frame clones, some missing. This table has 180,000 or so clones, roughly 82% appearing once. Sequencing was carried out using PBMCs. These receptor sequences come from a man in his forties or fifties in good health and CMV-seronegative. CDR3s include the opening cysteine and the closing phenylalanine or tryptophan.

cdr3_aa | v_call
CASSPPGRGSYNEQFF | TRBV18
CASSLGTGSYEQYF | TRBV7-8
CASSVERAPQETQYF | TRBV9
CASSSASGEQFF | TRBV7-3
CATSRRGGAERTKYEQYF | TRBV15
CASSRPELAGGARQTQYF | TRBV4-2
CASSYSRGGANYGYTF | TRBV6-5
CASSETGHLNQPQHF | TRBV19
CASSDIRGYRRETQYF | TRBV28
CASSVAGTGAYEQYF | TRBV7-9
CASLTSGRMDEQFF | TRBV6-1
CAISVAGGTDTQYF | TRBV10-3
CASSVTSGSNEQFF | TRBV6-4